This T cell receptor beta chain appears in the sequencing data of a study of graft-versus-host responses after intestinal transplantation (dated by TCRdb to about 2021). For context, the study as a whole: The transplants that recipients received were multivisceral, liver-intestinal, or isolated intestinal. Every recipient was given anti-thymocyte globulin induction, then maintenance tacrolimus and steroids for about 3 years. Bulk TCR-beta CDR3 sequencing was used to track graft-versus-host and host-versus-graft alloreactive T cell clones in the graft, circulation and bone marrow after intestinal transplantation. To identify alloreactive clones, pre-transplant mixed lymphocyte reaction products were sequenced and then compared with unstimulated pre-transplant donor and recipient T cells. The cohort enrolled around 25 intestinal transplant recipients including one retransplant, and 3 patients lacking pretransplant specimens were excluded. Donor T cell macrochimerism was defined as a peak of at least 4% donor T cells among recipient peripheral blood mononuclear cells. Instead of going to the commercial service, samples from a few later patients were sequenced in-house on an Illumina MiSeq and processed with MiXCR. What the study reported, not specific to this receptor: GvH clones were detected in recipient bone marrow, and some appeared earlier in ileal mucosa or blood, consistent with an intestinal mucosal origin. High GvH to HvG T cell clonal ratios were observed in the allografts of patients with donor T cell macrochimerism. Peak levels of circulating GvH clones were associated with declines in HvG clones early after transplant. The conclusions were limited by the relatively low number and heterogeneity of the intestinal transplant patients.

Concerning this clone itself: No quality values exist for individual bases; no much larger clone is one base distant.

The time point label of this sample denotes: cells obtained before transplantation from donor or recipient. Mixed lymphocyte reactions plated about 200,000 CFSE-labeled pre-transplant responders with about 200,000 irradiated violet-dye-labeled stimulators and were cultured for 6 days. After the mixed lymphocyte reaction, proliferating CD3+CD4+CFSE-low and CD3+CD8+CFSE-low responder cells were FACS-sorted on a BD Influx sorter. From V the trimming removes 2 bases and from J it removes 5 bases, while the gene matches leave 10 bases of the junction unaccounted for. The CDR3, from cysteine to phenylalanine, totals 16 residues. Only the CDR3 region is kept as DNA, spanning 48 bases read in frame from base 1. From a lookup of the germline V gene, CDR1 and CDR2 are SGHTA and FQGNSA. The library was generated by the immunoSEQ multiplex PCR assay. For most patients, genomic DNA was isolated with the Qiagen DNeasy Blood and Tissue Kit and sent frozen to Adaptive Biotechnologies for TCR sequencing. For most patients, genomic DNA was subjected to high-throughput TCR-beta CDR3 sequencing by Adaptive Biotechnologies. The study's processing was this. Adaptive's ImmunoSEQ software was the source of the TCR sequencing data for over 15 patients, while a few other patients were processed with MiXCR and VDJtools. To correct CD4 versus CD8 sorting errors, sequences present in both subsets at a frequency ratio below 5:1 were removed. Because the origin of CDR3 nucleotide sequences shared between donor and recipient could not be assigned, those sequences were removed. Alloreactive clones required at least 2-fold expansion over unstimulated cells and minimum CFSE-low frequency of 0.002% (template counts) or 0.001% (read counts). Clones detected in sequenced pre-transplant spleen, lymph node, or MLR CFSE-low populations of the donor or recipient were defined as mappable. The cumulative frequency of alloreactive clones was calculated as a percentage of all sequences, weighted by copy number. Held by TCRdb, this immuneACCESS table contains in-frame sequences only and omits some clones. Under half of the omission traces to an unresolved V gene where checked; the cause of the rest is unknown. That table furnishes V, J and clone size, whereas the DNA furnished D and trimming. For this sample there are more than 10,000 clones; approximately 33% appear just once. The ten top clones hold 1.9% of the sample.

The sequence links TRBV7-2 to TRBJ2-7, with 9 middle bases fitting TRBD2. The receptor was derived from a human patient who was an organ donor for intestinal transplantation. The input for sequencing was alloreactive CD4+ T cells from a mixed lymphocyte reaction culture, taken before transplantation. Sample cell subset or site, as interpreted from the label and publication: CFSE-low proliferating T cells sorted from roughly 6-day pre-transplant mixed lymphocyte reaction (GvH or HvG direction). The DNA reads TGTGCCAGCAGCTTATACGGCGGGGGGGAATCGAACGAGCAGTACTTC. This encodes CASSLYGGGESNEQYF.